This record covers a single T cell receptor beta chain. The CDR3 length is 12 residues. Trimming removed 6 bases from V and 8 bases from J; junction bases left unmatched: 3. The data derive from a study of blood T cell repertoires in COVID-19. Assay: immunoSEQ multiplex PCR; the TCRdb copy retains only in-frame clones and omits some. The table records tens of thousands of clones, approximately 79% of them present only once. Sequencing was carried out using peripheral blood. This sequence joins TRBV12-3 or TRBV12-4 and TRBJ2-1; TRBD1 aligns across 8 bases. The sequence was collected from a woman between 55 and 75 years old with acute or convalescent COVID-19. CDR3 nucleotides: TGTGCCAGCAGATCGACAGGGGATGAGCAGTTCTTC. Amino acid sequence: CASRSTGDEQFF.